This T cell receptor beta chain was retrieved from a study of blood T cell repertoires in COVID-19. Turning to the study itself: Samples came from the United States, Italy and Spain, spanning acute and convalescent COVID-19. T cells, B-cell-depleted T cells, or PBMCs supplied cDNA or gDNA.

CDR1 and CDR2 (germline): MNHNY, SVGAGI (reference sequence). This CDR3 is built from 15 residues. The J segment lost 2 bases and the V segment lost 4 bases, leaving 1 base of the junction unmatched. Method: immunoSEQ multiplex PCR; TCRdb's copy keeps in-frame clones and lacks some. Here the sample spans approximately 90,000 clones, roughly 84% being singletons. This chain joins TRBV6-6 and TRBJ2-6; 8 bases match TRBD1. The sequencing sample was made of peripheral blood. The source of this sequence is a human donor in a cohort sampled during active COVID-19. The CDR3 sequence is CASSLTGAGANVLTF. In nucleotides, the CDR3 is TGTGCCAGCAGTTTGACAGGGGCTGGGGCCAACGTCCTGACTTTC.